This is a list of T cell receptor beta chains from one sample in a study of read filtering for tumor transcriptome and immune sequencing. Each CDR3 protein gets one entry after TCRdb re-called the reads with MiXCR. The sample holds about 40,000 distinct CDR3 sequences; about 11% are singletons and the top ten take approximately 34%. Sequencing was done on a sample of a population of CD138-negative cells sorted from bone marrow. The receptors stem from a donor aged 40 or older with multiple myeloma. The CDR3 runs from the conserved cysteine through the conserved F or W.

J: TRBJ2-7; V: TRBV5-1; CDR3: CAGSWDLDEQYF
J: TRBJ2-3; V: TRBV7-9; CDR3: CASSFATDTQYF
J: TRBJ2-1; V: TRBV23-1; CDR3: CASALGSGYEQFF
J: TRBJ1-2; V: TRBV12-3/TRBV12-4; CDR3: CASSSLGGGYTF
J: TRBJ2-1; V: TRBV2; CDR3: CASSELAYEQFF
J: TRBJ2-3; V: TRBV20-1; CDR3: CSAIRSGLGTDTQYF
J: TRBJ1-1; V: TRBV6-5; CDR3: CATAAPANTEAFF
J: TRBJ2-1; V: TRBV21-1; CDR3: CACSKWTRRIYNEQFF
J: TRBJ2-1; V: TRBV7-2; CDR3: CASSLTSGNYNEQFF
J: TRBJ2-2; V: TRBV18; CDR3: CASSPPSTAGELFF
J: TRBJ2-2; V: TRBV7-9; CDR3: CASSSRQSRANTGELFF
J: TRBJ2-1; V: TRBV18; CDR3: CASSPGLTGNNEQFF
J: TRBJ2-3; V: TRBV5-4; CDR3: CASSSRTGTGISNTQYF
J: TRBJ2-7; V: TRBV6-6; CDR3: CASKTGYEQYF
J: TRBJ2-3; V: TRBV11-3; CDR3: CASSLFTSGGMDTQYF
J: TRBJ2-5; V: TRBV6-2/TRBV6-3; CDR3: CASRDPGQEETQYF
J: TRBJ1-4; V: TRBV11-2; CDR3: CASRHGQEDEKLFF